These T cell receptor beta chains were read from a single sample in a study of tumor-infiltrating lymphocytes in oesophageal squamous cell carcinoma. MiXCR was run by TCRdb on the PCR reads, yielding one entry per CDR3 protein. In the table there are approximately 20,000 distinct CDR3 sequences, 35% to 50% of which are singletons. Source material: normal esophageal tissue next to the tumor. These receptors all stem from a male donor with esophageal squamous cell carcinoma. Both conserved end residues are part of each CDR3.

CASSLAGGAYNEQFF | TRBJ2-1 | 15 | TRBV7-3
CASSLAGTSGYNEQFF | TRBJ2-1 | 16 | TRBV7-2
CASSWTSVGTDTQYF | TRBJ2-3 | 15 | TRBV12-3/TRBV12-4
CATAQGPGETQYF | TRBJ2-5 | 13 | TRBV5-3
CASSYGQRERTDTQYF | TRBJ2-3 | 16 | TRBV12-3/TRBV12-4
CASSLLGGRVEQYF | NA | 14 | TRBV27
CATSEGRGLETQYF | TRBJ2-5 | 14 | TRBV24-1
CASSLGWGTLAKNIQYF | TRBJ2-4 | 17 | TRBV7-2
CASSRHARSYEQYF | TRBJ2-7 | 14 | TRBV11-1
CASSSWTGPNEKLFF | TRBJ1-4 | 15 | TRBV11-2
CASSLGGSFSGANVLTF | TRBJ2-6 | 17 | TRBV7-3
CASSLDLAVRGGELFF | TRBJ2-2 | 16 | TRBV11-2
CASSKEPLYGYTF | TRBJ1-2 | 13 | TRBV7-3
CASSLGGANTGELYF | TRBJ2-3 | 15 | TRBV28
CASSRDSLSYEQYF | NA | 14 | TRBV7-2
CASNRGTRGYTF | TRBJ1-2 | 12 | TRBV28
CASSPGRKSSSYEQYF | NA | 16 | TRBV11-3
CASRAVTSDTQYF | TRBJ2-3 | 13 | TRBV7-3
CASSLRGLASNEQYF | NA | 15 | TRBV7-3
CATYLQGTNTGELFF | TRBJ2-2 | 15 | TRBV5-4
CASSLQGSGNIQYF | TRBJ2-4 | 14 | TRBV27
CASSSQGGTNEKLFF | TRBJ1-4 | 15 | TRBV7-3
CASSLVKTGANTEAFF | TRBJ1-1 | 16 | TRBV7-2
CASSLRRGAPQGGQYF | TRBJ2-5 | 16 | TRBV7-2
CASSLTGSRNSPLHF | TRBJ2-1 | 15 | TRBV7-3
CASSRGSSYNEQFF | TRBJ2-1 | 14 | TRBV7-3
CASSPKNRGRFSSCLFF | TRBJ1-4 | 17 | TRBV7-3
CASRTGTGPYNSPLRF | TRBJ1-1 | 16 | TRBV28
CASSGTETQYF | NA | 11 | TRBV6-6
CASSPAGSGNTIYF | TRBJ1-3 | 14 | TRBV7-8
CASSEWASGAKNIQYF | TRBJ2-4 | 16 | TRBV6-1
CASSPGTGSYEQYF | TRBJ2-7 | 14 | TRBV7-2
CASIPDGINQPQHF | TRBJ1-5 | 14 | TRBV6-6
CASSVIGSGNEQFF | TRBJ2-1 | 14 | TRBV28
CASSLAGQVAGQETQYF | TRBJ2-5 | 17 | TRBV7-6
CASSYLERVTDTQYF | TRBJ2-3 | 15 | TRBV6-2/TRBV6-3
CASSLGRSYEQYF | NA | 13 | TRBV7-6
CASRTSSRTQYF | TRBJ2-5 | 12 | TRBV2
CASSLERTSYNEQFF | TRBJ2-1 | 15 | TRBV7-9
CASSLVGSGNEKLFF | TRBJ1-4 | 15 | TRBV7-2
CASSRTSNEQFF | TRBJ2-1 | 12 | TRBV12-3/TRBV12-4
CASSQGSGVTYEQYF | TRBJ2-7 | 15 | TRBV4-1
CASRLKGPDEQYF | TRBJ2-7 | 13 | TRBV6-1
CASSGYVDRYTEAFF | TRBJ1-1 | 15 | TRBV28
CASSLVGAIGNEQFF | TRBJ2-1 | 15 | TRBV5-1
CASSSGLAGLQSNEQFF | NA | 17 | TRBV19
CASSRGASSYNEQFF | TRBJ2-1 | 15 | TRBV12-3/TRBV12-4
CASSLDGALAEQFF | TRBJ2-1 | 14 | TRBV12-3/TRBV12-4
CASSFSTSYQQYF | TRBJ2-7 | 13 | TRBV27
CASSLWGMSNEKLFF | TRBJ1-4 | 15 | TRBV28
CSAPIAGGPFNHEQFF | TRBJ2-1 | 16 | TRBV20-1
CASSLGDSNEQFF | NA | 13 | TRBV7-6
CASSYRGTAGELFF | TRBJ2-2 | 14 | TRBV6-6
CASSGYRGQNTGELFF | TRBJ2-2 | 16 | TRBV6-1
CAISEPPGGVGNTEAFF | TRBJ1-1 | 17 | TRBV10-3
CASSPDSGYDEAFF | TRBJ1-1 | 14 | TRBV18
CATSDNSANYNEQFF | NA | 15 | TRBV24-1